The 9 T cell receptor beta chains in this list originate from one sample, sequenced in a study of blood T cell repertoires in COVID-19. The method was immunoSEQ multiplex PCR; TCRdb's version includes in-frame clones alone and lacks a portion of them. This table has approximately 41,000 clones, roughly four fifths appearing once. The sequencing input was peripheral blood. Source of these receptors: a middle-aged man with active or convalescent COVID-19.

A single count supports this clone. This chain connects TRBV4-1 to TRBJ1-1, with D maybe TRBD1 (5 bases). In germline, CDR1 is MGHRA, CDR2 YSYEKL. V lost 5 bases, J lost 0 bases, and 13 bases lay in between. This CDR3 spans 15 amino acids. The CDR3 protein is CASSNLGGMNTEAFF. The CDR3 coding sequence is TGCGCCAGCAGCAATCTGGGGGGTATGAACACTGAAGCTTTCTTT.

This chain uses TRBV7-9 with TRBJ2-1; tentatively, D is TRBD1 (6 bases). Germline V gene lookup returns CDR1 SEHNR and CDR2 FQNEAQ (reference sequence). Trimming shortened V by 5 bases and J by 1 base, and 12 bases separated the two germline ends. The CDR3 sequence is 15 residues long. CDR3: CASSRQALSYNEQFF. In DNA, the CDR3 is TGTGCCAGCAGCCGACAGGCCCTATCCTACAATGAGCAGTTCTTC. The variable domain in full, with the rest retrieved from reference TRBV7-9 and TRBJ2-1, is DTGVSQNPRHKITKRGQNVTFRCDPISEHNRLYWYRQTLGQGPEFLTYFQNEAQLEKSRLLSDRFSAERPKGSFSTLEIQRTEQGDSAMYLCASSRQALSYNEQFFGPGTRLTVL.

The chain has TRBV11-3 and TRBJ1-5; 9 positions agree with TRBD1. CDR3 length: 13 residues. With 4 bases clipped from V and 11 bases from J, the junction kept 6 bases outside the gene matches. The germline V gene has CDR1 SGHNT and CDR2 YENEEA. The CDR3 DNA reads TGTGCCAGCAGCTCCGGACAGGGGACGGCCCAGCATTTT. This sequence encodes CASSSGQGTAQHF.

The rearrangement joins TRBV18 to TRBJ2-3, with TRBD2 as a possible D gene (6 bases). CDR3 length equals 13 residues. The V end lost 2 bases, the J end lost 6 bases, and 9 bases lay between the germline ends. Germline V CDR1 and CDR2: KGHSH, LQKENI. The chain's CDR3 is CASSPSGGDTQYF. The CDR3 region has the DNA TGTGCCAGCTCACCAAGCGGAGGGGATACGCAGTATTTT.

CDR3 nucleotide sequence: TGTGCCAGCAGTTTGAACCGGGACTCCCGTGAGCAGTTCTTC. As protein: CASSLNRDSREQFF. The chain links TRBV6-5 to TRBJ2-1, with a possible D match to TRBD2 (6 bases). The germline gives CDR1 MNHEY, CDR2 SVGAGI. V was cut by 4 bases and J by 9 bases, with 16 bases left in between. The CDR3 consists of 14 residues.

The rearrangement joins TRBV5-1 to TRBJ1-4; 7 bases agree with TRBD1. In germline, CDR1 is SGHRS, CDR2 YFSETQ. V dropped 5 bases and J dropped 1; count of bases not matched to a gene: 8. This CDR3 has 16 amino acids. CDR3 bases: TGCGCCAGCAGTCCCGGGACAGCCATAACTAATGAAAAACTGTTTTTT. Protein product: CASSPGTAITNEKLFF.

In regard to this clone: An end of the junction does not agree with germline; a read error may underlie this. This chain links TRBV7-7 with TRBJ1-3; the D gene is possibly TRBD1 (5 bases). This CDR3 comprises 15 residues. CDR1 is SSHAT and CDR2 is FNYEAQ in the germline V gene (reference sequence). The CDR3 spells CASSLARDAANTIYF. CDR3 DNA: TGTGCTAGCAGCTTAGCGCGGGACGCTGCAAACACCATATATTTT.

The V call is TRBV5-1, the J call TRBJ2-5, with 7 positions matching TRBD2. The CDR3 covers 14 residues. V trimming: 1 base; J trimming: 5 bases; junction bases outside the gene matches: 5. CDR1 is SGHRS and CDR2 is YFSETQ in the germline V gene. Here the CDR3 reads CASSLTGGRETQYF. The CDR3 bases are TGCGCCAGCAGCTTGACGGGAGGACGCGAGACCCAGTACTTC.

This clone showed up just a few times. One end of the junction does not line up with germline, which may come from a read error. The chain uses TRBV15 and TRBJ1-3, with D uncertain. Germline CDR1 LNHNV, CDR2 YYDKDF (reference sequence). CDR3 size: 16 residues. CDR3 sequence reads: CATSREPTVSGNTIYF. Written as DNA, the CDR3 is TGTGCCACCAGCCGAGAGCCAACAGTCTCTGGAAACACCATATATTTT. The whole variable domain, filled in from reference TRBV15 and TRBJ1-3, reads DAMVIQNPRYQVTQFGKPVTLSCSQTLNHNVMYWYQQKSSQAPKLLFHYYDKDFNNEADTPDNFQSRRPNTSFCFLDIRSPGLGDTAMYLCATSREPTVSGNTIYFGEGSWLTVV.